Only a few counts were recorded for the clone carrying this T cell receptor beta chain. Its target is not known. This record comes from a study of cytomegalovirus exposure and HLA in healthy donors. Libraries were prepared by immunoSEQ multiplex PCR; TCRdb keeps only in-frame clonotypes and omits some of them. This table has around 300,000 clones, approximately 90% appearing once. V was clipped by 8 bases and J by 4 bases; unmatched bases: 0. The CDR3 contains 11 residues. Germline V gene data show CDR1 as MDHEN and CDR2 as SYDVKM. General study findings and limits: Cytomegalovirus association was listed for 150 or so TCR beta chains. Rarity held for most TCR sequences, but there were some public TCRs that occurred in many donors. Confirmation in vitro established that three CMV-associated chains were specific for CMV antigens.

The chain is built from TRBV28 and TRBJ1-2; TRBD1 matches at 8 bases. The sequenced sample consisted of PBMCs. The sequence was collected from a woman in her 30s in good health and CMV-seropositive. CDR3 in DNA: TGTGCCAGCGACAGGGGCTATGGCTACACCTTC. Translating gives CASDRGYGYTF.